This T cell receptor (beta chain) was sequenced during a study of blood T cell repertoires in COVID-19. Study summary: The cDNA or gDNA used as material had been derived from T cells, B-cell-depleted T cells, or PBMCs.

Generated by immunoSEQ multiplex PCR, the TCRdb table keeps only in-frame clones and is missing some. The repertoire consists of tens of thousands of clones, with 90% to 95% occurring once and the leading ten covering about 5%. Between the trimmed V and J ends, which lost 0 bases and 1 base, there was a span of 7 bases. Germline V gene sequence: CDR1 SGDLS, CDR2 YYNGEE. The CDR3 runs 14 residues. This receptor was taken from a human donor in a cohort sampled during active COVID-19. Material: peripheral blood. J is TRBJ1-1 and V is TRBV9, with D tentatively TRBD1 (5 bases). This CDR3 reads CASSVEGANTEAFF. CDR3 in DNA: TGTGCCAGCAGCGTAGAAGGGGCGAACACTGAAGCTTTCTTT.